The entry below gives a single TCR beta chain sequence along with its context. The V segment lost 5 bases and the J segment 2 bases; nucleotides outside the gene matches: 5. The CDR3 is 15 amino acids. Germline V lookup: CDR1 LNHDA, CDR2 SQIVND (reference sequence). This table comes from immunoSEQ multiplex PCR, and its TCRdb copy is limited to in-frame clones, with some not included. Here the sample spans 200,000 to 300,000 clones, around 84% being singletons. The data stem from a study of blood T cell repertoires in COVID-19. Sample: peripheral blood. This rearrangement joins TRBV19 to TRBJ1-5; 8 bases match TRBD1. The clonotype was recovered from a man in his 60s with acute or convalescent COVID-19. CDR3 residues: CASSFTGGGNQPQHF. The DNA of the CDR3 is TGTGCCAGTAGTTTCACAGGGGGGGGCAATCAGCCCCAGCATTTT.